The 25 T cell receptor beta chains reported below all come from one sample, sequenced in a study of patients and donors after allogeneic stem cell transplantation. A single record per CDR3 protein comes from TCRdb applying MiXCR to the RT-PCR reads. This table holds about 40,000 distinct CDR3 sequences, 30% to 40% found once. The specimen was blood, either unsorted or a sorted T cell fraction (not recorded which). These receptors came from a human donor who was either an allogeneic HSCT recipient or a stem cell or donor lymphocyte infusion donor (not recorded which). It is not recorded whose cells these are; they may come from a transplant donor.

This clonotype was seen a handful of times. The chain has TRBV29-1 and TRBJ1-4, with D hard to call. The CDR3 totals 12 residues. In germline, CDR1 is SQVTM, CDR2 ANQGSEA. The germline V and J ends were trimmed by 5 bases and 2 bases, with 6 bases remaining between them. In nucleotides, the CDR3 is TGCAGCGTTAGTGGCACTAATGAAAAACTGTTTTTT. Translated, it gives CSVSGTNEKLFF.

This clonotype was detected many times. This rearrangement joins TRBV9 to TRBJ2-4, with D possibly being TRBD1 (6 bases). The CDR3 consists of 20 residues. With 0 bases removed from V and 4 bases from J, the gap between germline ends came to 26 bases. CDR1 and CDR2 from the germline V gene are SGDLS and YYNGEE. The CDR3 region is CASSVALTGDRLIGKNIQYF. The CDR3, as DNA: TGTGCCAGCAGCGTAGCGCTTACAGGTGACAGGCTGATAGGGAAAAACATTCAGTACTTC.

The CDR3 DNA sequence: TGTGCCAGCAGCCCCGGGACACCTTCCTATGGCTACACCTTC. Its protein product is CASSPGTPSYGYTF. The V call is TRBV7-2, the J call TRBJ1-2; the D gene is possibly TRBD1 (6 bases). V shed 5 bases and J shed 4 bases, with 14 bases lying between them. CDR1 SGHTA and CDR2 FQGNSA come from the germline V gene. The CDR3 totals 14 residues.

This clonotype was recorded a few times. V is TRBV4-3 and J is TRBJ1-3, with D uncertain. Germline-derived CDR1 and CDR2 are LGHNA and YSLEER. This CDR3 is built from 14 residues. V lost 2 bases and J lost 0, with 5 bases in between. The CDR3 loop is CASSQWNSGNTIYF. The CDR3, as DNA: TGCGCCAGCAGCCAATGGAACTCTGGAAACACCATATATTTT.

The gene calls are TRBV4-3 and TRBJ1-2, with 10 nucleotides matching TRBD1. V was pared by 4 bases and J by 4 bases, with 6 bases of the junction left unmatched. Per germline, CDR1 LGHNA and CDR2 YSLEER. The CDR3 has 15 amino acids. The CDR3 loop is CASSPGTGDVYGYTF. CDR3 nucleotides: TGCGCCAGCAGCCCTGGGACAGGGGATGTCTATGGCTACACCTTC.

V and J are TRBV5-1 and TRBJ2-2; D unresolved. In germline, CDR1 is SGHRS, CDR2 YFSETQ. The CDR3 sequence is 15 residues long. Trimming removed 0 bases from V and 1 base from J, with 7 bases in between. CDR3 protein: CASSLDSRNTGELFF. CDR3 DNA: TGCGCCAGCAGCTTGGACAGCCGGAACACCGGGGAGCTGTTTTTT.

This clonotype was detected many times. The chain has TRBV3-1 and TRBJ1-4; no definite D call. This CDR3 has 14 amino acids. The germline CDR1 and CDR2 sequences are LGHDT and YNNKEL (reference sequence). V was clipped by 3 bases and J by 3 bases, with 8 bases between them. DNA of the CDR3: TGTGCCAGCAGCCAGTGGTGGGCTAATGAAAAACTGTTTTTT. Amino acids: CASSQWWANEKLFF.

The chain links TRBV11-2 to TRBJ1-6; D is uncertain. The CDR3 has 13 residues. V lost 3 bases, J lost 11 bases, and 11 bases lay in between. Germline CDR1 and CDR2: SGHAT and FQNNGV. CDR3 bases: TGTGCCAGCAGCTTGCCGGCCAGGCCACCCCTCCACTTT. Translation: CASSLPARPPLHF.

This chain uses TRBV27 with TRBJ2-7; D is uncertain. Trimming cost V 6 bases and J 2 bases, with 8 bases left between them. CDR1 is MNHEY and CDR2 is SMNVEV in the germline V gene (reference sequence). The CDR3 runs 12 residues. CDR3: CASRRGPYEQYF. The CDR3 region has the DNA TGTGCCAGCAGACGCGGTCCCTACGAGCAGTACTTC.

The CDR3: CASSSRKTSTDTQYF. In DNA, the CDR3 is TGTGCCAGCAGTTCTCGAAAGACTAGCACAGATACGCAGTATTTT. The rearrangement joins TRBV12-3 or TRBV12-4 to TRBJ2-3; no clear D. V lost 4 bases and J 0 bases, leaving 11 bases between the germline ends. This CDR3 spans 15 amino acids.

The chain combines TRBV7-2 with TRBJ2-2; unclear D gene. CDR3 length: 16 residues. Germline CDR1 reads SGHTA; CDR2 reads FQGNSA. Between the trimmed V and J ends, which lost 1 base and 6 bases, there was a span of 15 bases. For the CDR3, the DNA is TGTGCCAGCAGCTTAGTGGCGGCCCCTCTAGCCGGGGAGCTGTTTTTT. Protein sequence: CASSLVAAPLAGELFF. The full variable domain, with the rest looked up from reference TRBV7-2 and TRBJ2-2, is GAGVSQSPSNKVTEKGKDVELRCDPISGHTALYWYRQSLGQGLEFLIYFQGNSAPDKSGLPSDRFSAERTGGSVSTLTIQRTQQEDSAVYLCASSLVAAPLAGELFFGEGSRLTVL.

This clonotype was counted many times. The chain couples TRBV4-2 to TRBJ1-2; D may be TRBD1 (5 bases). Trimming took 4 bases from V and 4 from J, leaving 19 bases between them. CDR3 length: 16 amino acids. Germline values: CDR1 LGHNA, CDR2 YNFKEQ. CDR3 amino acids: CASSRAETEPPYGYTF. The CDR3 nucleotides are TGTGCCAGCAGCCGGGCGGAGACAGAGCCGCCCTATGGCTACACCTTC.

The J gene is TRBJ1-5, the V gene TRBV7-9, with D possibly being TRBD1 (6 bases). Germline lookup yields CDR1 SEHNR and CDR2 FQNEAQ (reference sequence). The CDR3 has 12 amino acids. Trimming took off 5 bases at V and 15 bases at J, with 17 bases between the two ends. CDR3 amino acids: CASSRGGMLRHF. CDR3 bases: TGTGCCAGCAGCCGAGGGGGAATGCTTAGGCATTTT.

This clonotype was counted only a few times. The V gene is TRBV27, the J gene TRBJ2-1; the match to TRBD2 covers 9 bases. The CDR3 runs to 16 residues. Germline V lookup: CDR1 MNHEY, CDR2 SMNVEV (reference sequence). Trimming removed 4 bases from V and 0 bases from J; junction bases left unmatched: 4. CDR3 sequence: CASSSGLADSYNEQFF. CDR3 sequence (DNA): TGTGCCAGCAGTTCGGGACTAGCCGACTCCTACAATGAGCAGTTCTTC.

This clonotype came up a few times. The genes are TRBV5-1 and TRBJ2-1, with D perhaps TRBD1 (6 bases). This CDR3 spans 11 amino acids. The V gene's germline CDR1 is SGHRS and CDR2 YFSETQ. The ends were cut back, 4 bases at V and 13 bases at J, with 12 bases in the middle. Here the CDR3 reads CASSIGQHQFF. The CDR3 bases are TGCGCCAGCAGCATCGGACAGCATCAGTTCTTC.

The CDR3 DNA is TGTGCCAGCAGCCCGCGGACAGGGGTTTATAATTCACCCCTCCACTTT. Translation gives CASSPRTGVYNSPLHF. V and J are TRBV5-5 and TRBJ1-6; TRBD1 aligns across 9 bases. Germline V gene sequence: CDR1 SGHKS, CDR2 YYEKEE (reference sequence). The CDR3 spans 16 residues. V shed 4 bases and J 4 bases; nucleotides not matched to a gene: 6.

V and J are TRBV29-1 and TRBJ2-6; unclear D gene. The CDR3 is made up of 16 amino acids. V dropped 4 bases and J dropped 2 bases, with 15 bases sitting between them. In germline, CDR1 is SQVTM, CDR2 ANQGSEA. In DNA form, the CDR3 reads TGCAGCGTTGGGCCTTCAGCCTCCACTGGGGCCAACGTCCTGACTTTC. Protein: CSVGPSASTGANVLTF.

The J gene is TRBJ2-7, the V gene TRBV5-6; TRBD2 aligns across 12 bases. This CDR3 has 15 residues. V lost 4 bases to trimming and J lost 9 bases; unmatched junction nucleotides: 11. Germline-derived CDR1 and CDR2 are SGHDT and YYEEEE. The CDR3 loop reads CASSVRLAGAGRQYF. The CDR3 coding sequence is TGTGCCAGCAGCGTCCGACTAGCGGGAGCCGGGAGGCAGTACTTC.

The V call is TRBV12-3 or TRBV12-4, the J call TRBJ1-5; no clear D gene. Trimming shortened V by 5 bases and J by 0 bases, and 8 bases separated the two germline ends. The CDR3 spans 14 residues. The CDR3 sequence is CASSQVLSNQPQHF. CDR3 nucleotide sequence: TGTGCCAGCAGTCAGGTACTTAGCAATCAGCCCCAGCATTTT.

A remark on this clonotype: One end of the junction is discordant with germline, which a read error may explain. This chain links TRBV7-7 with TRBJ2-5, with D maybe TRBD1 (5 bases). The germline V gene has CDR1 SSHAT and CDR2 FNYEAQ (reference sequence). The CDR3 is 12 residues long. The CDR3 region has the DNA TGTGCTAGCAGTGGACATCAAGAGACCCAGTACTTC. Its protein is CASSGHQETQYF.

The chain couples TRBV10-3 to TRBJ2-2; possibly TRBD1 for D (7 bases). The V gene lost 2 bases and the J gene lost 6 bases, with 16 bases spanning the gap. This CDR3 has 16 amino acids. CDR1 is ENHRY, CDR2 SYGVKD, per germline. The CDR3 loop reads CAISEGGGAGAGELFF. The CDR3, as DNA: TGTGCCATCAGTGAGGGAGGGGGCGCCGGAGCCGGGGAGCTGTTTTTT.

The gene calls are TRBV7-9 and TRBJ2-7, with D hard to call. The CDR3 spans 13 residues. The V end was cut by 6 bases, the J end by 3 bases, with 12 bases between. Germline V gene sequence: CDR1 SEHNR, CDR2 FQNEAQ (reference sequence). This chain's CDR3 is CASSLQENYEQYF. In nucleotides, the CDR3 is TGTGCCAGCAGTCTTCAGGAAAACTACGAGCAGTACTTC.

The chain has TRBV5-1 and TRBJ2-2; D call uncertain. V gave up 1 base and J gave up 4 bases, with 8 bases separating them. CDR3 size: 14 residues. CDR1 is SGHRS and CDR2 is YFSETQ in the germline V gene. CDR3: CASSLLWGTGELFF. CDR3 in DNA: TGCGCCAGCAGCTTGTTGTGGGGCACCGGGGAGCTGTTTTTT.

V and J are TRBV7-3 and TRBJ2-7; D might be TRBD1 or TRBD2, each matching 5 bases. Trimming pared 5 bases from V and 4 bases from J, leaving 18 bases between. Germline V gene sequence: CDR1 SGHTA, CDR2 FQGTGA. The CDR3 is 15 amino acids. The CDR3 DNA reads as TGTGCCAGCAGCCCCCCCGGGGCTAGCAAGTACGAGCAGTACTTC. Its protein is CASSPPGASKYEQYF.

The chain recombines TRBV28 with TRBJ1-3; D call uncertain. Germline-derived CDR1 and CDR2 are MDHEN and SYDVKM. This CDR3 has 13 residues. V was clipped by 5 bases and J by 0 bases, with 5 bases between them. The CDR3 coding sequence is TGTGCCAGCAGTCGCTACTCTGGAAACACCATATATTTT. It specifies CASSRYSGNTIYF.